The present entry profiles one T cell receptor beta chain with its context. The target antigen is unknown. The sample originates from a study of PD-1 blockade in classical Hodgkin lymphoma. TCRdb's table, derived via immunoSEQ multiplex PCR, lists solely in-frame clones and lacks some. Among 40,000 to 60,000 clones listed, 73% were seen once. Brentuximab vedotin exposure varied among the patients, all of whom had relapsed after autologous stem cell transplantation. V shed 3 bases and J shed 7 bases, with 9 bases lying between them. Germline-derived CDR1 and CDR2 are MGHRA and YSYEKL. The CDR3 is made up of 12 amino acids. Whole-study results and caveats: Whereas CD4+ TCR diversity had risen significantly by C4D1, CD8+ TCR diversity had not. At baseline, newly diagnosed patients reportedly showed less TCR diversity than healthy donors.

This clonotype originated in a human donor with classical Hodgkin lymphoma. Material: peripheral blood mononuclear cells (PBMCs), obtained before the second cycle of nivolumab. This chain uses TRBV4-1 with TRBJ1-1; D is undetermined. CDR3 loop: CASSHGPLEAFF. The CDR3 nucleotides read TGCGCCAGCAGCCACGGACCGCTTGAAGCTTTCTTT.